The 3 T cell receptor beta chains listed next were all sequenced from one sample in a study of Graves' ophthalmopathy and Graves' hyperthyroidism (dated 2018 in TCRdb). TCRdb lists the instrument as Illumina HiSeq 2000. For repertoire sequencing, TCR beta CDR3 regions were amplified from RNA transcripts. HTBI primers and the Qiagen OneStep RT-PCR kit were used in a first-round RT-PCR, which was followed by a second-round multiplex PCR, size selection and purification. Through fastp at Q25 and MiXCR, TCRdb rebuilt clones from the public reads, retaining in-frame beta chains. Rows with one shared CDR3 protein collapse into an entry with the most common genes and DNA. The sample yields approximately 540,000 distinct CDR3 sequences; roughly 39% were counted once. The ten biggest clones cover approximately 4.1% of the sample. The specimen sequenced was peripheral blood or thyroid tissue (not recorded which). Source of these receptors: an adult man with Graves' hyperthyroidism.

V usage is TRBV5-8 and J usage is TRBJ1-4; 9 positions match TRBD1. The CDR3 is 15 amino acids. Germline trimming cut 6 bases from V and 8 bases from J; bases unmatched to any gene: 11. Germline loops: CDR1 SGHTS, CDR2 YDEGEE. CDR3 DNA sequence: TGTGCCAGCACCGTCTGGGGGACAGGGAGGGAAAAACTGTTTTTT. This codes for CASTVWGTGREKLFF. The whole variable domain, filled in from reference TRBV5-8 and TRBJ1-4, reads EAGVTQSPTHLIKTRGQQATLRCSPISGHTSVYWYQQALGLGLQFLLWYDEGEERNRGNFPPRFSGRQFPNYSSELNVNALELEDSALYLCASTVWGTGREKLFFGSGTQLSVL.

This clonotype was recorded many times. J is TRBJ1-1 and V is TRBV9; TRBD1 agrees at 10 bases. This CDR3 is 17 amino acids long. Germline V gene sequence: CDR1 SGDLS, CDR2 YYNGEE. The V segment lost 4 bases and the J segment 7 bases; nucleotides outside the gene matches: 16. The CDR3: CASSLHPPGQGTGEAFF. In nucleotides, the CDR3 is TGTGCCAGCAGCCTCCACCCCCCGGGACAGGGGACAGGTGAAGCTTTCTTT.

This chain links TRBV24-1 with TRBJ2-5; D is unclear. CDR1 is KGHDR, CDR2 SFDVKD, per germline. This CDR3 is 16 amino acids long. V dropped 5 bases and J dropped 2 bases, with 17 bases sitting between them. The CDR3 DNA is TGTGCCACCAGTGCTCCAAGTATGGCAGGACAAGAGACCCAGTACTTC. Protein sequence: CATSAPSMAGQETQYF.